This T cell receptor (beta chain) was identified during a study of shared clonotypes between healthy human individuals. A deep-level run was used for the assay. Genomic DNA of each subset was evenly split across several immunoSEQ plates. TCRdb's copy holds only in-frame clones and misses some; the assay was immunoSEQ multiplex PCR. The sample has a few hundred thousand clones; roughly four fifths are singletons. The study drew all its donors from Caucasian adults living in Nashville, Tennessee. Germline CDR1 SGHNT, CDR2 YENEEA. Deletions cut 1 base from V and 5 bases from J, with 8 bases between. The CDR3 spans 13 residues.

This receptor was obtained from a woman aged 40 to 55 in good health. Some clones in this sample may be carry-over from other donors' samples. This rearrangement joins TRBV11-3 to TRBJ2-5; unclear D gene. Sequencing input: PBMCs. The CDR3 protein is CASSLGIHETQYF. CDR3 in DNA: TGTGCCAGCAGCTTAGGCATTCACGAGACCCAGTACTTC. The whole variable domain, remainder taken from reference TRBV11-3 and TRBJ2-5, is EAGVVQSPRYKIIEKKQPVAFWCNPISGHNTLYWYLQNLGQGPELLIRYENEEAVDDSQLPKDRFSAERLKGVDSTLKIQPAELGDSAVYLCASSLGIHETQYFGPGTRLLVL.